This T cell receptor beta chain originates from a study of T cell responses to AZD1222 COVID-19 vaccine. The CDR3 loop spans 15 amino acids. Germline V CDR1 and CDR2: MRHNA, SNTAGT. V was pared by 4 bases and J by 2 bases, with 1 base of the junction left unmatched. Whole-study findings and limits: CD4 TCRs associated with vaccination spanned spike, dominating at 160-218 and 743-854. Among those given AZD1222, only 5 to 7 were seropositive at baseline.

This clone was observed a handful of times. Its matching antigen is unknown. Some clones are missing from TCRdb's copy, which holds only in-frame ones; the method was immunoSEQ multiplex PCR. The sample shows around 150,000 clones, roughly 91% of them seen only once. The V call is TRBV6-4, the J call TRBJ2-3; TRBD2 matches at 12 bases. Source: peripheral blood, taken 28 days after the second AZD1222 dose. The sequence came from an adult who received the AZD1222 COVID-19 vaccine. This CDR3 is CASSASGGATDTQYF. CDR3 nucleotides: TGTGCCAGCAGTGCTAGCGGGGGGGCCACAGATACGCAGTATTTT.